Listed below are T cell receptor beta chains from one sample, sequenced in a study of graft-versus-host responses after intestinal transplantation. Antigen specificity for these receptors is unknown. TCRdb keeps only in-frame clones here, not all; method: immunoSEQ multiplex PCR. The sample comprises about 88,000 clones, approximately 87% of which are singletons, and around 0.1% rests with the top ten. Here the sequenced sample was unstimulated CD4+ T cells sorted from spleen or lymph node cells, taken before intestinal transplant. These receptors all come from a human donor who received an intestinal transplant. Each CDR3 is given with its conserved first and last residue. Fields, in order: J gene, V gene, CDR3 protein.

>TRBJ1-6|TRBV19
CASNPFWGVYNSPLHF
>TRBJ2-1|TRBV7-3
CASSPNADNEQFF
>TRBJ1-1|TRBV5-5
CASRPTGLNTEAFF
>TRBJ2-3|TRBV4-1
CASSQGLAGGLTDTQYF
>TRBJ2-6|TRBV5-1
CASSWGATTGANVLTF
>TRBJ1-1|TRBV29-1
CSGAGTGYTEAFF
>TRBJ2-7|TRBV5-1
CASKPGQGAYEQYF
>TRBJ2-1|TRBV19
CASSITVGGYEQFF
>TRBJ2-3|TRBV6-1
CASSLQGVKTDTQYF
>TRBJ1-2|TRBV19
CASSIVKGSLDGYTF
>TRBJ1-2|TRBV25-1
CASSGLIAVGGYGYTF
>TRBJ2-2|TRBV7-9
CASSYPGLAGGLALGELFF
>TRBJ2-1|TRBV5-1
CASSLGAGQGYNEQFF
>TRBJ1-3|TRBV9
CASTAGPQGYSGNTIYF
>TRBJ1-1|TRBV18
CASSPPGRTMNTEAFF
>TRBJ1-6|TRBV5-4
CASRYDRENSPLHF
>TRBJ1-1|TRBV7-9
CASSITRGQEALSSAFF
>TRBJ1-2|TRBV15
CATSRGGLQAINYGYTF
>TRBJ2-5|TRBV5-4
CASSLDIPTAHRYF
>TRBJ1-2|TRBV6-5
CASSSDRGTSGYTF
>TRBJ2-2|TRBV2
CASGAQGAGELFF
>TRBJ1-6|TRBV11-2
CASSPGGGSSYNSPLHF
>TRBJ1-1|TRBV5-6
CASSRPQNPPRVTEAFF